The 15 T cell receptor beta chains reported below all come from one sample, sequenced in a study of cytomegalovirus exposure and HLA in healthy donors. Sequenced by immunoSEQ multiplex PCR; TCRdb stores in-frame clones only, minus some. The sample consists of about 180,000 clones, around 85% of them appearing once. The sequenced sample was PBMCs. The receptors originated from a young man in good health and CMV-seropositive.

The rearrangement joins TRBV29-1 to TRBJ1-2; 10 bases align to TRBD1. With V trimmed by 1 base and J by 5 bases, 4 bases remained unmatched. CDR3 length: 14 amino acids. Germline V lookup: CDR1 SQVTM, CDR2 ANQGSEA. The CDR3 protein is CSVEAKDRGYGYTF. The CDR3 DNA follows: TGCAGCGTTGAAGCGAAGGACAGGGGGTATGGCTACACCTTC.

The gene calls are TRBV5-1 and TRBJ2-7, with D perhaps TRBD1 (6 bases). The length of the CDR3 is 14 residues. V gave up 2 bases and J gave up 5 bases, with 14 bases separating them. The germline gives CDR1 SGHRS, CDR2 YFSETQ. This chain's CDR3 is CASSLLGTRDEQYF. CDR3 nucleotide sequence: TGCGCCAGCAGCTTATTGGGGACAAGGGACGAGCAGTACTTC.

The chain recombines TRBV30 with TRBJ2-7; 8 bases align to TRBD1. This CDR3 contains 14 residues. With 5 bases clipped from V and 0 bases from J, the junction kept 6 bases outside the gene matches. Germline-derived CDR1 and CDR2 are GTSNPN and SVGIG (reference sequence). The CDR3 protein is CAWEGQESSYEQYF. CDR3 sequence (DNA): TGTGCCTGGGAGGGACAGGAGAGCTCCTACGAGCAGTACTTC. Using reference TRBV30 and TRBJ2-7 for the parts outside the CDR3, the full variable domain is SQTIHQWPATLVQPVGSPLSLECTVEGTSNPNLYWYRQAAGRGLQLLFYSVGIGQISSEVPQNLSASRPQDRQFILSSKKLLLSDSGFYLCAWEGQESSYEQYFGPGTRLTVT.

A word on this clone: The junction departs from germline at one end; a sequencing error may be responsible. This rearrangement joins TRBV7-8 to TRBJ1-1; D gene uncertain. Germline V CDR1 and CDR2: SGHVS, FQNEAQ. This CDR3 has 13 residues. The CDR3: CASRLEAGTEAFF. The CDR3 bases are TGTGCCAGCAGGTTAGAGGCGGGGACTGAAGCTTTCTTT.

The chain carries TRBV19 and TRBJ2-3, with D perhaps matching TRBD2 (5 bases). Trimming left V 6 bases short and J 1 base short, with 11 bases between. CDR3 length equals 14 residues. CDR1 LNHDA and CDR2 SQIVND come from the germline V gene (reference sequence). The CDR3 DNA reads TGTGCCAGTAGCGGACTTTGGGGCACAGATACGCAGTATTTT. As protein: CASSGLWGTDTQYF.

This sequence joins TRBV5-6 and TRBJ2-7; D might be TRBD1 (5 bases). The CDR3 is 15 amino acids. Per the germline V gene, CDR1 is SGHDT and CDR2 is YYEEEE. Trimming stripped 2 bases from V and 5 bases from J, with 17 bases between. The CDR3 sequence is CASSFGSGLIHEQYF. The DNA of the CDR3 is TGTGCCAGCAGCTTCGGGTCAGGGTTAATCCACGAGCAGTACTTC.

The chain couples TRBV9 to TRBJ2-5, with TRBD2 identical over 16 bases. From germline, CDR1 is SGDLS and CDR2 YYNGEE. V dropped 3 bases and J dropped 5; count of bases not matched to a gene: 10. There are 18 residues in the CDR3. DNA for the CDR3: TGTGCCAGCAGCGCCACCGGGACTAGCGGGGGGGCCGTGGAGACCCAGTACTTC. This encodes CASSATGTSGGAVETQYF.

This chain links TRBV29-1 with TRBJ1-1, with a possible D match to TRBD1 (6 bases). Germline V lookup: CDR1 SQVTM, CDR2 ANQGSEA. The CDR3 is 14 residues long. Trimming stripped 6 bases from V and 3 bases from J, with 17 bases between. The DNA of the CDR3 is TGCAGCGTCCAAACCGGGGGGGGCTACACTGAAGCTTTCTTT. Its protein is CSVQTGGGYTEAFF. Drawing the rest from reference TRBV29-1 and TRBJ1-1, the complete variable domain is SAVISQKPSRDICQRGTSLTIQCQVDSQVTMMFWYRQQPGQSLTLIATANQGSEATYESGFVIDKFPISRPNLTFSTLTVSNMSPEDSSIYLCSVQTGGGYTEAFFGQGTRLTVV.

The chain links TRBV15 to TRBJ2-7; 7 bases line up with TRBD1. With 4 bases clipped from V and 2 bases from J, the junction kept 5 bases outside the gene matches. The germline V gene encodes CDR1 LNHNV and CDR2 YYDKDF (reference sequence). The CDR3 loop spans 14 amino acids. The CDR3 region is CATSINRGPYEQYF. CDR3 coding DNA: TGTGCCACCAGCATAAATAGGGGGCCCTACGAGCAGTACTTC.

Only a few counts were recorded for this clone. The chain uses TRBV4-1 and TRBJ2-7; no firm D call. Germline CDR1 reads MGHRA; CDR2 reads YSYEKL. With 1 base removed from V and 1 base from J, the gap between germline ends came to 8 bases. CDR3 length: 14 residues. The CDR3 DNA reads as TGCGCCAGCAGCCAAGGAACTTTATCCTACGAGCAGTACTTC. Translated, it gives CASSQGTLSYEQYF.

This chain connects TRBV5-6 to TRBJ2-7; a possible D gene is TRBD2 (7 bases). The CDR3 runs to 13 residues. Germline values: CDR1 SGHDT, CDR2 YYEEEE. V lost 0 bases to trimming and J lost 7 bases, with 11 bases between them. This CDR3 is CASSLGGGEEQYF. The CDR3 coding sequence is TGTGCCAGCAGCTTGGGAGGGGGGGAAGAGCAGTACTTC.

V and J are TRBV18 and TRBJ2-1; 9 bases align to TRBD1. CDR1 KGHSH and CDR2 LQKENI come from the germline V gene. The CDR3 sequence is 15 residues long. J lost 1 base, V lost 6 bases, and 4 bases had no gene match. The CDR3 reads CASSQGQGSYNEQFF. The CDR3 DNA reads as TGTGCCAGCTCCCAAGGACAGGGGTCCTACAATGAGCAGTTCTTC.

V is TRBV5-5 and J is TRBJ2-2; TRBD1 matches 7 bases. Germline V lookup: CDR1 SGHKS, CDR2 YYEKEE (reference sequence). The CDR3 sequence is 14 residues long. The ends lost 1 base at V and 3 bases at J; junction bases unmatched: 0. In DNA, the CDR3 is TGTGCCAGCAGCTTGACAGGGGACACCGGGGAGCTGTTTTTT. It translates to CASSLTGDTGELFF.

The chain has TRBV11-3 and TRBJ2-1; TRBD2 agrees at 8 bases. This CDR3 is 16 amino acids long. The V gene's germline CDR1 is SGHNT and CDR2 YENEEA. V gave up 3 bases and J gave up 6 bases; unmatched junction bases: 10. The CDR3 sequence: CASSFRGGLVGNEQFF. Written as DNA, the CDR3 is TGTGCCAGCAGCTTTCGGGGGGGGCTAGTGGGCAATGAGCAGTTCTTC.

The J gene is TRBJ2-1, the V gene TRBV28; 9 nucleotides line up with TRBD2. The CDR3 sequence is 13 residues long. V trimming: 8 bases; J trimming: 9 bases; junction bases outside the gene matches: 8. The germline gives CDR1 MDHEN, CDR2 SYDVKM. The CDR3 DNA is TGTGCCAGCGGCGGGAGGGCCATCGGTGAGCAGTTCTTC. Translation gives CASGGRAIGEQFF.